This TCR beta chain is drawn from a study of blood T cell repertoires in COVID-19. Per the original data handling: Estimation of nucleated cell counts was performed using reference gene primer amplification. This table comes from immunoSEQ multiplex PCR, and its TCRdb copy is limited to in-frame clones, with some not included. Clonal size and the V and J genes are those of that table, whereas D and trimming came from the DNA. The table records approximately 240,000 clones, approximately 90% of them present only once. Participants had their cohort set by participant-reported clinical history. Resolution of symptoms, clearance, or two negative PCRs was present in recovered Cohort 3 donors. Germline assignment: CDR1 MNHNS and CDR2 SASEGT. The CDR3 contains 17 residues. V was pared by 1 base and J by 3 bases, with 10 bases of the junction left unmatched.

The V and J genes are TRBV6-1 and TRBJ1-2; the match to TRBD1 covers 8 bases. The material sequenced was PBMCs or T cells enriched from blood (not recorded which). The receptor's source is a woman aged 18 to 35 who had recovered from COVID-19. The CDR3 bases are TGTGCCAGCAGTGAAGGGCCCGTGGGACAGGTCGACTATGGCTACACCTTC. Amino acids: CASSEGPVGQVDYGYTF.